The rows below give T cell receptor beta chains drawn from one sample of a study of T-cell reconstitution after alpha-beta-depleted transplantation in children. One entry per CDR3 protein results from TCRdb running MiXCR on the PCR reads. The repertoire consists of 700,000 to 950,000 distinct CDR3 sequences, with approximately 15% occurring once and the leading ten covering about 4.6%. Sequencing used PBMCs, mostly from graft donor cells, obtained 360 days after TCRalphabeta/CD19-depleted stem cell transplant. The receptor set was obtained from a male patient younger than 18 who had a stem cell transplant for acute lymphoblastic leukemia, so the T cells may come from the graft donor. CDR3s include the opening cysteine and the closing phenylalanine or tryptophan. A D gene is named only where the DNA matches it firmly. The size field is filled for only some rows; it gives once, few, many or a size class.

J gene	clone size	D gene	V gene	CDR3 DNA	CDR3 protein
TRBJ2-1	NA	TRBD2	TRBV7-3	TGTGCCAGCAGCTTAACCCCTAGCGGGAGTTTCGGTGAGCAGTTCTTC	CASSLTPSGSFGEQFF
TRBJ2-5	many	NA	TRBV29-1	TGCAGCGTTGAAGCTCTGGGTCCGGCGGAGACCCAGTACTTC	CSVEALGPAETQYF
TRBJ2-1	few	TRBD1	TRBV7-9	TGTGCCAGCAGCTTCGGGACAGACTCCTACAATGAGCAGTTCTTC	CASSFGTDSYNEQFF
TRBJ2-1	few	TRBD2	TRBV7-3	TGTGCCAGCAGCACGGGACTAGCCCCCAATGAGCAGTTCTTC	CASSTGLAPNEQFF
TRBJ2-2	NA	TRBD2	TRBV7-9	TGTGCCAGCAGCTTGACTAGCGGTCAGACCGGGGAGCTGTTTTTT	CASSLTSGQTGELFF
TRBJ2-5	few	TRBD1	TRBV2	TGTGCCAGCAGTCACAGGGGACGGCAGGAGACCCAGTACTTC	CASSHRGRQETQYF
TRBJ2-7	few	NA	TRBV2	TGTGCCAGCAGTGAGGGCATAGGAGGAGCCTACGAGCAGTACTTC	CASSEGIGGAYEQYF
TRBJ2-1	NA	TRBD2	TRBV14	TGTGCCAGCAGTCCCCTACTAGCGGCGAGCTCCTACAATGAGCAGTTCTTC	CASSPLLAASSYNEQFF
TRBJ1-2	few	TRBD1	TRBV5-1	TGCGCCAGCAGCCCGCACTGGACAGGACACCCCTATGGCTACACCTTC	CASSPHWTGHPYGYTF
TRBJ1-5	few	TRBD1	TRBV7-9	TGTGCCAGCAGCAGGGACAGAATGGGCGGCAATCAGCCCCAGCATTTT	CASSRDRMGGNQPQHF
TRBJ2-7	few	NA	TRBV3-1	TGTGCCAGCAGCCCCCTCGACAGATACGAGCAGTACTTC	CASSPLDRYEQYF
TRBJ2-1	many	TRBD1	TRBV11-2	TGTGCCAGCAGCCACGGACAGGGAAGGAATGAGCAGTTCTTC	CASSHGQGRNEQFF
TRBJ2-7	few	TRBD1	TRBV5-1	TGCGCCAGCAGTCCGTCGGGACAGAGGACCTACGAGCAGTACTTC	CASSPSGQRTYEQYF
TRBJ1-5	few	NA	TRBV12-5	TGTGCTAGTGGCCAGGCACCCGGGGCAGGGGCTCAGCCCCAGCATTTT	CASGQAPGAGAQPQHF
TRBJ2-7	few	NA	TRBV15	TGTGCCACCAGCAGAGATAGTGACTCCTACGAGCAGTACTTC	CATSRDSDSYEQYF
TRBJ2-7	NA	TRBD1	TRBV6-2/TRBV6-3	TGTGCCAGCAGGATAACCCGGGACAGGGGTTACGAGCAGTACTTC	CASRITRDRGYEQYF
TRBJ2-7	few	TRBD2	TRBV29-1	TGCAGCGTTGAGGGGACTAGCGGTTTTAGCTCCTACGAGCAGTACTTC	CSVEGTSGFSSYEQYF
TRBJ2-1	NA	NA	TRBV15	TGTGCCACCAGCAGAGAGGGGCGGGTGAGCTACAATGAGCAGTTCTTC	CATSREGRVSYNEQFF
TRBJ2-7	many	TRBD1	TRBV28	TGTGCCTCCGGGACAGGGGCCTACGAGCAGTACTTC	CASGTGAYEQYF
TRBJ2-2	few	NA	TRBV12-3/TRBV12-4	TGTGCCAGCAGGTCCTGGGAGTCCACCGGGGAGCTGTTTTTT	CASRSWESTGELFF
TRBJ2-7	once	TRBD1	TRBV15	TGTGCCACCAGTACAGGGGGCCGGGGCTACGAGCAGTACTTC	CATSTGGRGYEQYF
TRBJ2-1	NA	TRBD2	TRBV5-1	TGCGCCAGCAGTGTGGGAGGGACTAGGATCCACGTGCAGTTCTTC	CASSVGGTRIHVQFF
TRBJ1-1	few	TRBD1	TRBV27	TGTGCCAGCAGCGGCAGGGGGGCGGGGAACACTGAAGCTTTCTTT	CASSGRGAGNTEAFF
TRBJ2-1	few	NA	TRBV10-3	TGTGCCATCAGGGTGGACCTGAGACCTGAGCAGTTCTTC	CAIRVDLRPEQFF
TRBJ2-2	NA	TRBD1	TRBV12-3/TRBV12-4	TGTGCCAGCAGGGGACAGGGTCGAACCGGGGAGCTGTTTTTT	CASRGQGRTGELFF
TRBJ2-7	NA	NA	TRBV4-2	TGTGCCAGCAGCGTTCCCGGGCCCTACGAGCAGTACTTC	CASSVPGPYEQYF
TRBJ1-4	once	TRBD1	TRBV20-1	TGCAGTGCTAGAGGGCCCGGGACAGGGAGCGAAAAACTGTTTTTT	CSARGPGTGSEKLFF
TRBJ1-3	NA	NA	TRBV18	TGTGCCAGCTCACCGGCAGTTGGAAACACCATATATTTT	CASSPAVGNTIYF
TRBJ2-3	NA	NA	TRBV2	TGTGCCAGCAGTGTTGAGTATTCGGATACGCAGTATTTT	CASSVEYSDTQYF
TRBJ2-2	NA	NA	TRBV12-3/TRBV12-4	TGTGCCAGCAGGATGCTAGCAGGCGGGGAGCTGTTTTTT	CASRMLAGGELFF
TRBJ1-1	few	NA	TRBV28	TGTGCCAGCAGACCTATCAAAATCCTATTTCTCAGCAGCGCTGAAGCTTTCTTT	CASRPIKILFLSSAEAFF
TRBJ2-3	NA	NA	TRBV7-9	TGTGCCAGCACCCTCTTACAGACCGATACGCAGTATTTT	CASTLLQTDTQYF
TRBJ2-1	many	NA	TRBV20-1	TGCAGTGCTAGAGGTAGCGGTCCCTACAATGAGCAGTTCTTC	CSARGSGPYNEQFF
TRBJ1-5	NA	NA	TRBV12-3/TRBV12-4	TGTGCCAGCAGTTTAGTTGTCGGAAATCAGCCCCAGCATTTT	CASSLVVGNQPQHF
TRBJ2-2	few	NA	TRBV6-2/TRBV6-3	TGTGCCAGCACCCCGGGGAGATTAGCGAACACCGGGGAGCTGTTTTTT	CASTPGRLANTGELFF
TRBJ1-4	NA	NA	TRBV29-1	TGCAGCGCACTACATCCGGGGCTTCATGAAAAACTGTTTTTT	CSALHPGLHEKLFF
TRBJ2-1	few	NA	TRBV5-1	TGCGCCAGCAGCTTGGTACTAAAAGAGCAGTTCTTC	CASSLVLKEQFF
TRBJ1-6	few	NA	TRBV12-3/TRBV12-4	TGTGCCAGCAGAGCCGGACAGTCTAATCATTCACCCCTCCACTTT	CASRAGQSNHSPLHF
TRBJ2-5	many	NA	TRBV7-9	TGTGCCAGCAGCCCCGTAGACCAAGAGACCCAGTACTTC	CASSPVDQETQYF
TRBJ2-1	NA	TRBD1	TRBV2	TGTGCCAGCCGTGTGGCAGGGGGCAACAATGAGCAGTTCTTC	CASRVAGGNNEQFF
TRBJ1-5	NA	TRBD1	TRBV20-1	TGCAGTGCTAGCAGGGGGCTTAGCAATCAGCCCCAGCATTTT	CSASRGLSNQPQHF
TRBJ2-7	NA	NA	TRBV29-1	TGCAGCGTTTATGTCGGGGGCCACGAGCAGTACTTC	CSVYVGGHEQYF